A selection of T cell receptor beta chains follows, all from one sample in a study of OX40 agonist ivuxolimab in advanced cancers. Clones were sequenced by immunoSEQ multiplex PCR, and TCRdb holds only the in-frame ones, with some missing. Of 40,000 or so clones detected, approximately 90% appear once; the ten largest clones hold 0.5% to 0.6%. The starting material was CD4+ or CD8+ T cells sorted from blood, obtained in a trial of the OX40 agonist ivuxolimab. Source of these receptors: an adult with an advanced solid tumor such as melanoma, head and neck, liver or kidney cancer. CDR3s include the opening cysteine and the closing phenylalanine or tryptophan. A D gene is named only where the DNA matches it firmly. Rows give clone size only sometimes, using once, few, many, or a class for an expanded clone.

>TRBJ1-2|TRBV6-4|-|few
TGTGCCAGCAGTGACGGTAACAGGGAAAGCGGAGGCTACACCTTC
CASSDGNRESGGYTF
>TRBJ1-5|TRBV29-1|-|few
TGCAGCGTTGGAGCCAGCAATCAGCCCCAGCATTTT
CSVGASNQPQHF
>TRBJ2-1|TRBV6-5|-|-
TGTGCCAGCTGGGGGGGGCAGACCTACAATGAGCAGTTCTTC
CASWGGQTYNEQFF
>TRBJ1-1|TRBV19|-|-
TGTGCCAGTAGTATTCTTGGGGTTCAGAACACTGAAGCTTTCTTT
CASSILGVQNTEAFF
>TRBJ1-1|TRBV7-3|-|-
TGTGCCAGCAGCTCGGGACAAAACACTGAAGCTTTCTTT
CASSSGQNTEAFF
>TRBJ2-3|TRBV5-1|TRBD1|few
TGCGCCAGCAGCTCCCTTGGGGACAGCCACACAGATACGCAGTATTTT
CASSSLGDSHTDTQYF
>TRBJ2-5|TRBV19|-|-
TGTGCCAGTAGTATATTGGCAGGGTGGTCAGAGACCCAGTACTTC
CASSILAGWSETQYF
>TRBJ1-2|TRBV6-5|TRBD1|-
TGTGCCAGCAGACCTCCGGGACAGACACTCTATGGCTACACCTTC
CASRPPGQTLYGYTF
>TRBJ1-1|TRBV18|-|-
TGTGCCAGCTCCCCACAAACGACAGTGAACACTGAAGCTTTCTTT
CASSPQTTVNTEAFF
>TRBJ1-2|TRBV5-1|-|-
TGCGCCAGCAGCGTGGACACCGTTGATGGCTACACCTTC
CASSVDTVDGYTF
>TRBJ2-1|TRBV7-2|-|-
TGTGCCAGCAGCTTTGGCAGAGGCAATGAGCAGTTCTTC
CASSFGRGNEQFF
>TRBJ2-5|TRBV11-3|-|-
TGTGCCAGCAGCTTAGGAGGGGAGATCCAAGAGACCCAGTACTTC
CASSLGGEIQETQYF
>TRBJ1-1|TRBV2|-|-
TGTGCCAGCAGTGCTCAGAACACTGAAGCTTTCTTT
CASSAQNTEAFF
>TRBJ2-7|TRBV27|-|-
TGTGCCAGCAGCTGGGGGAGGTCGAGTTACGAGCAGTACTTC
CASSWGRSSYEQYF
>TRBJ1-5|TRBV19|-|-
TGTGCCACCACCCCTAGGGGCAGGCTAAGACAGCCCCAGCATTTT
CATTPRGRLRQPQHF
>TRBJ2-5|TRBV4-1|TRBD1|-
TGCGCCAGCAGCCAAGGGGGAGGGACAGGGCTCCAAGAGACCCAGTACTTC
CASSQGGGTGLQETQYF
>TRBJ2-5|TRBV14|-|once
TGTGCCAGCAGCTCGCAGGGTAGGGAGACCCAGTACTTC
CASSSQGRETQYF
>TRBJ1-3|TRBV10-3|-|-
TGTGCCATCAGTCAAGGGGCGGGCTCTGGAAACACCATATATTTT
CAISQGAGSGNTIYF
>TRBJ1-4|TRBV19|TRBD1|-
TGTGCCAGTAGTTCCAACAGGGGGCAGATTGAAAAACTGTTTTTT
CASSSNRGQIEKLFF
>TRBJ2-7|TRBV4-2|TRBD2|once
TGTGCCAGCAGCCAGGATACTAGCGGGGGGGCCTACGAGCAGTACTTC
CASSQDTSGGAYEQYF
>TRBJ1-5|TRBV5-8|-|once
TGTGCCAGCAGCGTTGGTCAATACCCCCAGCATTTT
CASSVGQYPQHF
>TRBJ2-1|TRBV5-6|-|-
TGTGCCAGCAGCTTGGGTATAGGGGGGCAAGCCTACAATGAGCAGTTCTTC
CASSLGIGGQAYNEQFF
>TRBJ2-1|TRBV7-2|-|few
TGTGCCAGCAGCTTAGGAAGGTTCAATGAGCAGTTCTTC
CASSLGRFNEQFF
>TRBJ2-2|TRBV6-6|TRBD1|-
TGTGCCAGCAGGTGGGACAGGGTGAGCACCGGGGAGCTGTTTTTT
CASRWDRVSTGELFF
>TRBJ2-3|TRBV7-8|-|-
TGTGCCAGCAGCTTAGAGGATACGCAGTATTTT
CASSLEDTQYF
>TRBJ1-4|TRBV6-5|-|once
TGTGCCAGCGGCCTACGGAGGGCTAATGAAAAACTGTTTTTT
CASGLRRANEKLFF
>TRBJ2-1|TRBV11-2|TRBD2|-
TGTGCCAGCAGCCCGACCTTACTCGTCGGGGGGGGCATAGTAGATGAGCAGTTCTTC
CASSPTLLVGGGIVDEQFF
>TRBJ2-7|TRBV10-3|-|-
TGTGCCATCAACACAGGAGACGAGCAGTACTTC
CAINTGDEQYF
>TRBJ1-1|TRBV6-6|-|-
TGTGCCAGCAGTTCCGGACAGGAAGCTTTCTTT
CASSSGQEAFF
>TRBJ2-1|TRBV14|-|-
TGTGCCAGCAGCCAAGATCGGGGATGGGAGCAGTTCTTC
CASSQDRGWEQFF
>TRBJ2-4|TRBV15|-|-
TGTGCCACCAGCAGAGGGGGGACGAAAAACATTCAGTACTTC
CATSRGGTKNIQYF
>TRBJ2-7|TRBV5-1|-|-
TGCGCCAGCAGCTTGTCGTGGGACGGCGAGCAGTACTTC
CASSLSWDGEQYF
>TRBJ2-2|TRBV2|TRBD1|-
TGTGCCAGCAGCACAGGGGTGTCGGCCGGGGAGCTGTTTTTT
CASSTGVSAGELFF
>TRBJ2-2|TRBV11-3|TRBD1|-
TGTGCCAGCAGCTTACCTCAGGGGGAGACCGGGGAGCTGTTTTTT
CASSLPQGETGELFF
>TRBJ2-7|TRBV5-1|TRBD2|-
TGCGCCAGCAGACCCGGGGGGGCTAGTTTGTACGAGCAGTACTTC
CASRPGGASLYEQYF
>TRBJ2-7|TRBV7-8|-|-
TGTGCCAGCAGCCGCCCTGCCTACGAGCAGTACTTC
CASSRPAYEQYF